This TCR beta chain was identified in a study of blood T cell repertoires in COVID-19. V gave up 4 bases and J gave up 8 bases, with 15 bases separating them. CDR3 length equals 14 residues. CDR1 is MGHRA, CDR2 YSYEKL, per germline. Generated by immunoSEQ multiplex PCR, the TCRdb table keeps only in-frame clones and is missing some. The sample carries 100,000 to 120,000 clones, roughly four fifths recorded once. V and J are TRBV4-1 and TRBJ2-1; D is undetermined. This clonotype was obtained from a woman aged 55 to 70 with acute or convalescent COVID-19. The sequencing sample was made of peripheral blood. CDR3 loop: CASSPPPPSDEQFF. The CDR3 DNA reads TGCGCCAGCAGCCCCCCCCCTCCTTCCGATGAGCAGTTCTTC.